The clone carrying this T cell receptor beta chain occurred many times. The antigen is not known. The V segment lost 5 bases and the J segment 5 bases; nucleotides outside the gene matches: 5. The CDR3 has 15 amino acids. Germline CDR1 and CDR2: SGHVS and FQNEAQ. TCRdb processed the reads anew with MiXCR; each CDR3 protein has one entry. The sample has about 830,000 distinct CDR3 sequences, roughly 33% seen once. The record originates from a study of T cell repertoires in cytomegalovirus infection. At the level of the study: Epitope selection comprised recently identified HLA-C-restricted CMV epitopes and well-studied HLA-B-restricted CMV epitopes. Both CMV infection and a matching HLA type were indicated by public TCR beta signatures.

Study-wide points: What dominated the ex vivo response were HLA-C-restricted CMV-specific TCR beta clonotypes.

V is TRBV7-8 and J is TRBJ1-5, with TRBD1 identical over 11 bases. The sequenced sample was cultured CD8+ T cells from PBMCs, obtained from culture after CMV antigen stimulation. The source is a human donor in good health (CMV status not recorded). Some clones in this sample may be carry-over from other donors' samples. The CDR3 region has the DNA TGTGCCAGCAGCCGGACAGGGGGCAGGGATCAGCCCCAGCATTTT. The encoded protein is CASSRTGGRDQPQHF.